A selection of T cell receptor beta chains follows, all from one sample in a study of blood T cell repertoires in COVID-19. Clones were sequenced by immunoSEQ multiplex PCR, and TCRdb holds only the in-frame ones, with some missing. The sample includes roughly 150,000 clones, 80% of them seen just once. Sequenced sample: peripheral blood. The receptor source for this set is a man between 60 and 70 years old with acute or convalescent COVID-19. Both conserved end residues are part of each CDR3. Fields, in order: clone size, D gene, V gene, J gene, CDR3 DNA, CDR3 protein. The D gene is left open where the match is weak. Not all rows give a size; the values are once, few, many and, for expanded clones, a class.

abundance: .
d_gene: .
v_gene: TRBV4-3
j_gene: TRBJ2-3
CDR3nt: TGCGCCAGCAGCCAGGCCAGGACAGAGCTAACAAATACGCAGTATTTT
CDR3aa: CASSQARTELTNTQYF

abundance: .
d_gene: TRBD1
v_gene: TRBV5-6
j_gene: TRBJ1-5
CDR3nt: TGTGCCAGCAGCCCATCGACAGGGGTCAATCAGCCCCAGCATTTT
CDR3aa: CASSPSTGVNQPQHF

abundance: .
d_gene: TRBD2
v_gene: TRBV7-3
j_gene: TRBJ2-2
CDR3nt: TGTGCCAGCAGCCGACTAGCGGCGAACACCGGGGAGCTGTTTTTT
CDR3aa: CASSRLAANTGELFF

abundance: few
d_gene: TRBD1
v_gene: TRBV7-9
j_gene: TRBJ1-1
CDR3nt: TGTGCCAGCAGCTTAGGACAGGGTGGGCGCCTGGCGTCTGAAGCTTTCTTT
CDR3aa: CASSLGQGGRLASEAFF

abundance: .
d_gene: TRBD2
v_gene: TRBV7-2
j_gene: TRBJ2-1
CDR3nt: TGTGCCAGCAGAACTAGCGGAGGACTCGATGAGCAGTTCTTC
CDR3aa: CASRTSGGLDEQFF

abundance: .
d_gene: .
v_gene: TRBV5-1
j_gene: TRBJ1-4
CDR3nt: TGCGCCAGCAGCTTGTTCCCACAGGGAAGAAATGAAAAACTGTTTTTT
CDR3aa: CASSLFPQGRNEKLFF

abundance: .
d_gene: .
v_gene: TRBV2
j_gene: TRBJ2-7
CDR3nt: TGTGCCAGCAGTTGGGCCGGCAGCGGTTACTCCTACGAGCAGTACTTC
CDR3aa: CASSWAGSGYSYEQYF

abundance: few
d_gene: TRBD1
v_gene: TRBV7-3
j_gene: TRBJ1-1
CDR3nt: TGTGCCAGCAGCCCCCAGACAGGGGGGAACACTGAAGCTTTCTTT
CDR3aa: CASSPQTGGNTEAFF

abundance: .
d_gene: TRBD2
v_gene: TRBV6-4
j_gene: TRBJ2-7
CDR3nt: TGTGCCAGCATCGGGCTCATTCGGGGGGACGAGCAGTACTTC
CDR3aa: CASIGLIRGDEQYF

abundance: .
d_gene: .
v_gene: TRBV5-1
j_gene: TRBJ2-7
CDR3nt: TGCGCCAGCAGCTTGGGGGGTACGCGGGTCCACGAGCAGTACTTC
CDR3aa: CASSLGGTRVHEQYF

abundance: .
d_gene: TRBD1
v_gene: TRBV7-9
j_gene: TRBJ1-2
CDR3nt: TGTGCCAGCAGCCAGCGGACAGGGGGCGCATCTCGTGGCTACACCTTC
CDR3aa: CASSQRTGGASRGYTF

abundance: .
d_gene: TRBD2
v_gene: TRBV11-2
j_gene: TRBJ2-1
CDR3nt: TGTGCCAGCAGCTTATGGGCGGGAGGATCGGATGAGCAGTTCTTC
CDR3aa: CASSLWAGGSDEQFF

abundance: .
d_gene: TRBD2
v_gene: TRBV6-2/TRBV6-3
j_gene: TRBJ2-1
CDR3nt: TGTGCCAGCAGTTACTCGAAATTGGACCACTCCGGGGACTACGAGTTCTTC
CDR3aa: CASSYSKLDHSGDYEFF

abundance: .
d_gene: TRBD1
v_gene: TRBV6-1
j_gene: TRBJ2-6
CDR3nt: TGTGCCAGCAGTGAGACAGGGGTCGGGGCCAACGTCCTGACTTTC
CDR3aa: CASSETGVGANVLTF

abundance: .
d_gene: TRBD1
v_gene: TRBV4-2
j_gene: TRBJ1-5
CDR3nt: TGTGCCAGCAGCCTAGACCATGGGACAGTCAATCAGCCCCAGCATTTT
CDR3aa: CASSLDHGTVNQPQHF

abundance: .
d_gene: .
v_gene: TRBV30
j_gene: TRBJ1-1
CDR3nt: TGTGCCTGGAGCCCCCTTATGAAAGGGGCTGAAGCTTTCTTT
CDR3aa: CAWSPLMKGAEAFF

abundance: .
d_gene: TRBD1
v_gene: TRBV2
j_gene: TRBJ1-1
CDR3nt: TGTGCCAGCAAGAACAGGGGAATGAACACTGAAGCTTTCTTT
CDR3aa: CASKNRGMNTEAFF